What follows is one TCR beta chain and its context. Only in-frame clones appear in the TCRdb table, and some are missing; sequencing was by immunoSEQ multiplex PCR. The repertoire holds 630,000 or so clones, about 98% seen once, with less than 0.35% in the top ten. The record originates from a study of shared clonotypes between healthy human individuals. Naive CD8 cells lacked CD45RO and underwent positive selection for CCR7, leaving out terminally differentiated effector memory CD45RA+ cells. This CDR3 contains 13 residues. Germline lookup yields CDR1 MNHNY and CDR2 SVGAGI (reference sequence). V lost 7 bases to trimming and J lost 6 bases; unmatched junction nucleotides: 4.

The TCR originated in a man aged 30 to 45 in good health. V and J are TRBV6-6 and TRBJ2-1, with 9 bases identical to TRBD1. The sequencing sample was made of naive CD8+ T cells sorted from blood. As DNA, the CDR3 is TGTGCCAGCACCACGACAGGGGGCAATGAGCAGTTCTTC. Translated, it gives CASTTTGGNEQFF.